One and the same sample provided the 2 T cell receptor beta chains below, sequenced in a study of blood T cell repertoires in COVID-19. Some clones are missing from TCRdb's copy, which holds only in-frame ones; the method was immunoSEQ multiplex PCR. The data show about 170,000 clones, with around 72% seen just once and 3% held by the top ten. The sample taken for sequencing was peripheral blood. These TCRs come from a woman at least 80 years old with acute or convalescent COVID-19.

The CDR3 sequence: CASSPRGHVNTEAFF. In DNA form, the CDR3 reads TGTGCCAGCAGCCCTAGGGGGCACGTCAACACTGAAGCTTTCTTT. The chain carries TRBV3-1 (or the pseudogene TRBV3-2) and TRBJ1-1, with 7 bases lining up with TRBD1. The CDR3 is made up of 15 amino acids. The germline V gene has CDR1 LGHDT and CDR2 YNNKEL (reference sequence). V lost 4 bases to trimming and J lost 2 bases; unmatched junction nucleotides: 7.

The V and J genes are TRBV5-5 and TRBJ2-3, with D unresolved. V gave up 2 bases and J gave up 0 bases, with 7 bases separating them. CDR1 and CDR2 (germline): SGHKS, YYEKEE (reference sequence). The length of the CDR3 is 14 residues. In DNA form, the CDR3 reads TGTGCCAGCAGCTTCCTACAGAGCACAGATACGCAGTATTTT. Translating it yields CASSFLQSTDTQYF. Variable domain in full (rest from reference TRBV5-5 and TRBJ2-3): DAGVTQSPTHLIKTRGQQVTLRCSPISGHKSVSWYQQVLGQGPQFIFQYYEKEERGRGNFPDRFSARQFPNYSSELNVNALLLGDSALYLCASSFLQSTDTQYFGPGTRLTVL.